One sample yielded the 20 T cell receptor beta chains listed below, sequenced in a study of cytomegalovirus exposure and HLA in healthy donors. A multiplex PCR was run with 60 Vbeta primers and 13 Jbeta primers. Sequencing was performed with immunoSEQ multiplex PCR; in TCRdb, only in-frame clones are kept and a portion is missing. The sample lists 130,000 or so clones, around 74% occurring once. The sample was PBMCs. The receptors derive from a male donor in good health and CMV-seronegative.

The chain couples TRBV2 to TRBJ2-7; the match to TRBD2 covers 9 bases. The V segment lost 6 bases and the J segment 6 bases; nucleotides outside the gene matches: 9. CDR3 size: 14 residues. Germline lookup yields CDR1 SNHLY and CDR2 FYNNEI. Here the CDR3 reads CASSWVAGDSEQYF. CDR3 DNA: TGTGCCAGCAGCTGGGTAGCGGGAGATAGCGAGCAGTACTTC. Based on the CDR3 plus reference TRBV2 and TRBJ2-7, the full variable domain is EPEVTQTPSHQVTQMGQEVILRCVPISNHLYFYWYRQILGQKVEFLVSFYNNEISEKSEIFDDQFSVERPDGSNFTLKIRSTKLEDSAMYFCASSWVAGDSEQYFGPGTRLTVT.

This clone was observed a handful of times. The rearrangement uses TRBV27 and TRBJ1-1; TRBD1 matches 8 bases. Germline-derived CDR1 and CDR2 are MNHEY and SMNVEV (reference sequence). Trimming at V came to 7 bases and at J to 5 bases, leaving 9 bases not matched to a gene. The CDR3 runs 14 residues. The chain's CDR3 is CASKMRTGRTEAFF. In nucleotides, the CDR3 is TGTGCCAGCAAAATGAGGACAGGGAGGACTGAAGCTTTCTTT.

This clone was found a few times. The chain carries TRBV6-1 and TRBJ2-3; a weak D match, TRBD2 (5 bases). The germline CDR1 and CDR2 sequences are MNHNS and SASEGT. The CDR3 is 16 residues long. V lost 2 bases, J lost 6 bases, and 18 bases lay in between. DNA for the CDR3: TGTGCCAGCAGTGAAAGCGGCCCCCTCTCGCCCGATACGCAGTATTTT. It is translated as CASSESGPLSPDTQYF.

J is TRBJ2-2 and V is TRBV7-2; 7 nucleotides align to TRBD1. The V gene's germline CDR1 is SGHTA and CDR2 FQGNSA. The CDR3 has 15 amino acids. The J segment lost 6 bases and the V segment lost 1 base, leaving 5 bases of the junction unmatched. In nucleotides, the CDR3 is TGTGCCAGCAGCTTAGAGGCAGGGGGAGCCGGGGAGCTGTTTTTT. Its translation: CASSLEAGGAGELFF. Full variable domain (outside the CDR3, taken from reference TRBV7-2 and TRBJ2-2): GAGVSQSPSNKVTEKGKDVELRCDPISGHTALYWYRQSLGQGLEFLIYFQGNSAPDKSGLPSDRFSAERTGGSVSTLTIQRTQQEDSAVYLCASSLEAGGAGELFFGEGSRLTVL.

This clone was counted a few times. V usage is TRBV7-9 and J usage is TRBJ2-3, with D maybe TRBD1 (6 bases). The CDR3 runs 17 residues. The V gene's germline CDR1 is SEHNR and CDR2 FQNEAQ (reference sequence). Trimming took off 0 bases at V and 1 base at J, with 14 bases between the two ends. The CDR3 reads CASSLALSAGGTDTQYF. In nucleotides, the CDR3 is TGTGCCAGCAGCTTAGCGCTCTCGGCAGGGGGCACAGATACGCAGTATTTT.

The chain employs TRBV28 and TRBJ2-1; 8 bases align to TRBD1. J lost 12 bases, V lost 6 bases, and 10 bases had no gene match. This CDR3 region has 13 residues. Germline V lookup: CDR1 MDHEN, CDR2 SYDVKM. CDR3 sequence: CASSILQGVGQFF. Written as DNA, the CDR3 is TGTGCCAGCAGCATACTACAGGGGGTGGGGCAGTTCTTC.

This clone ranks as medium-sized. This chain links TRBV19 with TRBJ1-1, with D possibly TRBD1 on 5 matching bases. V was trimmed by 3 bases and J by 8 bases, leaving 13 bases between them. Germline V lookup: CDR1 LNHDA, CDR2 SQIVND (reference sequence). This CDR3 region has 13 residues. The CDR3 here is CASSIRSTAEAFF. The DNA for the CDR3 is TGTGCCAGTAGTATCAGATCGACAGCGGAAGCTTTCTTT. The variable domain in full, with the rest retrieved from reference TRBV19 and TRBJ1-1, is DGGITQSPKYLFRKEGQNVTLSCEQNLNHDAMYWYRQDPGQGLRLIYYSQIVNDFQKGDIAEGYSVSREKKESFPLTVTSAQKNPTAFYLCASSIRSTAEAFFGQGTRLTVV.

The V and J genes are TRBV28 and TRBJ1-4; unclear D gene. V lost 6 bases, J lost 3 bases, and 14 bases lay in between. The length of the CDR3 is 15 residues. In germline, CDR1 is MDHEN, CDR2 SYDVKM. The CDR3 reads CASSLHRISNEKLFF. The CDR3 region has the DNA TGTGCCAGCAGCCTACACAGAATTTCTAATGAAAAACTGTTTTTT. The full variable domain, with the rest looked up from reference TRBV28 and TRBJ1-4, is DVKVTQSSRYLVKRTGEKVFLECVQDMDHENMFWYRQDPGLGLRLIYFSYDVKMKEKGDIPEGYSVSREKKERFSLILESASTNQTSMYLCASSLHRISNEKLFFGSGTQLSVL.

In DNA form, the CDR3 reads TGTGCCAGCTCACCGGGTGACAGGGGGCTTCAGCCCCAGCATTTT. Amino acid sequence: CASSPGDRGLQPQHF. The chain recombines TRBV18 with TRBJ1-5; TRBD1 matches 10 bases. J was trimmed by 6 bases and V by 3 bases; bases with no gene match: 5. CDR1 is KGHSH and CDR2 is LQKENI in the germline V gene. This CDR3 contains 15 residues.

The chain uses TRBV27 and TRBJ1-5, with 7 bases that match TRBD1. Germline assignment: CDR1 MNHEY and CDR2 SMNVEV (reference sequence). Losses at the gene ends were 6 bases for V and 7 bases for J; bases not matched to a gene: 9. CDR3 size: 14 residues. The DNA for the CDR3 is TGTGCCAGCAGGCTGACAGGGAGTGCGCAGCCCCAGCATTTT. Protein sequence: CASRLTGSAQPQHF.

The V call is TRBV7-2, the J call TRBJ2-7; 7 bases map to TRBD1. CDR1 SGHTA and CDR2 FQGNSA come from the germline V gene. This CDR3 comprises 16 residues. Trimming cost V 2 bases and J 1 base; bases outside gene matches: 8. In DNA, the CDR3 is TGTGCCAGCAGCTTACTTGCAGGGGGTACATCCTACGAGCAGTACTTC. It is translated as CASSLLAGGTSYEQYF.

The chain employs TRBV18 and TRBJ1-5; 9 nucleotides align to TRBD1. The J segment lost 4 bases and the V segment lost 6 bases, leaving 4 bases of the junction unmatched. Germline-derived CDR1 and CDR2 are KGHSH and LQKENI. The CDR3 covers 14 residues. The CDR3 DNA reads as TGTGCCAGCTCCTTACAGGGGGCTAATCAGCCCCAGCATTTT. Amino acid sequence: CASSLQGANQPQHF.

The chain employs TRBV19 and TRBJ1-2; D is possibly TRBD1 (6 bases). Germline V gives CDR1 LNHDA, CDR2 SQIVND (reference sequence). The CDR3 has 15 amino acids. The V and J ends lost 1 base and 5 bases respectively, with 14 bases between them. The CDR3 is CASSIGGWQGYGYTF. CDR3 bases: TGTGCCAGTAGTATAGGAGGTTGGCAGGGGTATGGCTACACCTTC.

This chain connects TRBV19 to TRBJ1-5; D is possibly TRBD1 (5 bases). CDR1 is LNHDA and CDR2 is SQIVND in the germline V gene (reference sequence). This CDR3 contains 15 residues. Trimming removed 3 bases at V and 0 bases at J, with 9 bases between. CDR3 in DNA: TGTGCCAGTAGTATCGACAGCTATAGCAATCAGCCCCAGCATTTT. Protein sequence: CASSIDSYSNQPQHF.

This clone was observed a few times. The chain links TRBV11-2 to TRBJ1-1; D is undetermined. V lost 6 bases and J 0 bases, leaving 8 bases between the germline ends. The CDR3 has 13 residues. The V gene's germline CDR1 is SGHAT and CDR2 FQNNGV. Here the CDR3 reads CASRQVMNTEAFF. Written as DNA, the CDR3 is TGTGCCAGCAGGCAGGTTATGAACACTGAAGCTTTCTTT.

The V and J genes are TRBV2 and TRBJ1-3; D gene ambiguous. Germline-derived CDR1 and CDR2 are SNHLY and FYNNEI. The CDR3 extends over 22 amino acids. Trimming pared 5 bases from V and 2 bases from J, leaving 34 bases between. DNA for the CDR3: TGTGCCAGCAGTTCCCCCGCCCCGGGTACACAATCGCCAAGGCCGCCTGGAAACACCATATATTTT. It encodes CASSSPAPGTQSPRPPGNTIYF.

The genes are TRBV4-1 and TRBJ1-5, with TRBD1 matching over 8 bases. Trimming took 2 bases from V and 4 from J; bases not matched to a gene: 10. This CDR3 spans 17 amino acids. Per the germline V gene, CDR1 is MGHRA and CDR2 is YSYEKL. For the CDR3, the DNA is TGCGCCAGCAGCCAACCCAGTCAGGGGGCAGGAAATCAGCCCCAGCATTTT. It specifies CASSQPSQGAGNQPQHF.

The chain uses TRBV28 and TRBJ1-6; D is unclear. V lost 3 bases, J lost 2 bases, and 17 bases lay in between. Germline V gene data show CDR1 as MDHEN and CDR2 as SYDVKM. The CDR3 covers 18 residues. The CDR3 nucleotides read TGTGCCAGCAGTTTGCCGGGATTGGGGATCGCCTATAATTCACCCCTCCACTTT. Its protein product is CASSLPGLGIAYNSPLHF.

This sequence joins TRBV28 and TRBJ1-1; 10 bases line up with TRBD1. V lost 6 bases and J lost 2; bases outside the gene matches: 18. Germline assignment: CDR1 MDHEN and CDR2 SYDVKM. The CDR3 runs to 19 residues. CDR3 sequence reads: CASSFWSSRGTGDNTEAFF. Written as DNA, the CDR3 is TGTGCCAGCAGCTTCTGGAGTTCTAGAGGGACAGGGGACAACACTGAAGCTTTCTTT. Looking up the rest from reference TRBV28 and TRBJ1-1 gives the full variable domain: DVKVTQSSRYLVKRTGEKVFLECVQDMDHENMFWYRQDPGLGLRLIYFSYDVKMKEKGDIPEGYSVSREKKERFSLILESASTNQTSMYLCASSFWSSRGTGDNTEAFFGQGTRLTVV.

The genes are TRBV28 and TRBJ2-7, with 7 bases fitting TRBD2. Germline trimming cut 8 bases from V and 0 bases from J; bases unmatched to any gene: 1. The CDR3 is 12 residues long. Germline assignment: CDR1 MDHEN and CDR2 SYDVKM. The CDR3 bases are TGTGCCAGCGCGGGGGTCTCCTACGAGCAGTACTTC. Translated: CASAGVSYEQYF.